These 16 T cell receptor beta chains originate from one sample sequenced in a study of OX40 agonist ivuxolimab in advanced cancers. Clones were sequenced by immunoSEQ multiplex PCR, and TCRdb holds only the in-frame ones, with some missing. This table has fewer than 100,000 clones, less than 85% appearing once. The sequencing used CD4+ or CD8+ T cells sorted from blood, collected in a trial of the OX40 agonist ivuxolimab. The receptors originated from an adult with an advanced solid tumor such as melanoma, head and neck, liver or kidney cancer.

This clone occurred once. This chain joins TRBV27 and TRBJ2-7; maybe TRBD1 (7 bases). Germline V lookup: CDR1 MNHEY, CDR2 SMNVEV (reference sequence). The CDR3 spans 15 residues. Trimming cost V 8 bases and J 1 base, with 18 bases left between them. The CDR3 loop is CASALAGGFSYEQYF. CDR3 sequence (DNA): TGTGCCAGCGCTTTGGCAGGGGGGTTTTCCTACGAGCAGTACTTC.

This chain uses TRBV6-5 with TRBJ1-4; D not certain. The germline V gene has CDR1 MNHEY and CDR2 SVGAGI. Trimming pared 6 bases from V and 8 bases from J, leaving 19 bases between. This CDR3 is 15 amino acids long. For the CDR3, the DNA is TGTGCCAGCAGCCCAGTCTCATCGCCGGTCGAAAAACTGTTTTTT. Translation: CASSPVSSPVEKLFF.

The chain links TRBV27 to TRBJ1-1; TRBD1 matches at 8 bases. The CDR3 extends over 12 amino acids. CDR1 is MNHEY, CDR2 SMNVEV, per germline (reference sequence). V shed 5 bases and J 12 bases; nucleotides not matched to a gene: 8. The CDR3 reads CASSTRTGLTFF. The CDR3, as DNA: TGTGCCAGCAGTACTAGGACAGGGCTTACTTTCTTT.

The J gene is TRBJ1-1, the V gene TRBV5-1, with D hard to call. The CDR3 is 13 residues long. Germline V CDR1 and CDR2: SGHRS, YFSETQ. V was trimmed by 2 bases and J by 1 base, leaving 6 bases between them. The CDR3: CASSLQTNTEAFF. The CDR3 nucleotides read TGCGCCAGCAGCTTACAAACGAACACTGAAGCTTTCTTT.

V gene TRBV7-6 combines with J gene TRBJ1-2, with 9 bases lining up with TRBD1. CDR1 is SGHVS and CDR2 is FNYEAQ in the germline V gene. V lost 4 bases and J lost 8; bases outside the gene matches: 11. This CDR3 is 15 amino acids long. CDR3 sequence: CASSSSGQGAGGYTF. CDR3 nucleotides: TGTGCCAGCAGCTCCTCGGGACAGGGAGCGGGAGGCTACACCTTC. Full variable domain (rest looked up from reference TRBV7-6 and TRBJ1-2): GAGVSQSPRYKVTKRGQDVALRCDPISGHVSLYWYRQALGQGPEFLTYFNYEAQQDKSGLPNDRFSAERPEGSISTLTIQRTEQRDSAMYRCASSSSGQGAGGYTFGSGTRLTVV.

This chain joins TRBV9 and TRBJ2-5, with TRBD2 matching over 8 bases. V gave up 4 bases and J gave up 5 bases; unmatched junction bases: 10. Germline values: CDR1 SGDLS, CDR2 YYNGEE. CDR3 size: 15 residues. CDR3 amino acids: CASSLTSGPRETQYF. The CDR3 region has the DNA TGTGCCAGCAGCCTCACTAGCGGACCCAGGGAGACCCAGTACTTC.

This chain joins TRBV5-6 and TRBJ1-5; D is unresolved. The germline gives CDR1 SGHDT, CDR2 YYEEEE. The CDR3 loop spans 16 amino acids. Trimming left V 1 base short and J 7 bases short, with 18 bases between. CDR3 amino acids: CASSLWRAPRGQPQHF. In DNA, the CDR3 is TGTGCCAGCAGCTTGTGGCGGGCCCCTCGCGGGCAGCCCCAGCATTTT.

The genes are TRBV9 and TRBJ2-5, with TRBD2 as a possible D gene (6 bases). V was trimmed by 0 bases and J by 5 bases, leaving 8 bases between them. CDR1 SGDLS and CDR2 YYNGEE come from the germline V gene. The CDR3 has 13 residues. CDR3 region: CASSVGGGETQYF. The CDR3 DNA is TGTGCCAGCAGCGTAGGCGGAGGGGAGACCCAGTACTTC. Using reference TRBV9 and TRBJ2-5 for the parts outside the CDR3, the full variable domain is DSGVTQTPKHLITATGQRVTLRCSPRSGDLSVYWYQQSLDQGLQFLIQYYNGEERAKGNILERFSAQQFPDLHSELNLSSLELGDSALYFCASSVGGGETQYFGPGTRLLVL.

The chain couples TRBV5-1 to TRBJ1-1; 7 bases match TRBD1. Germline values: CDR1 SGHRS, CDR2 YFSETQ. The CDR3 contains 13 residues. V lost 6 bases, J lost 1 base, and 3 bases stayed unmatched. CDR3 loop: CASTWTGNTEAFF. The CDR3 bases are TGCGCCAGCACCTGGACAGGGAACACTGAAGCTTTCTTT.

V is TRBV15 and J is TRBJ1-2; possibly TRBD1 for D (5 bases). Germline V gives CDR1 LNHNV, CDR2 YYDKDF (reference sequence). This CDR3 spans 16 amino acids. V was pared by 0 bases and J by 5 bases, with 16 bases between. The CDR3 nucleotides read TGTGCCACCAGCAGAGATGTGGGGGTATCCCAATATGGCTACACCTTC. Amino acid sequence: CATSRDVGVSQYGYTF.

The genes are TRBV5-5 and TRBJ2-3, with a possible D match to TRBD2 (7 bases). Trimming removed 1 base from V and 3 bases from J, with 12 bases in between. The CDR3 spans 15 residues. Germline V lookup: CDR1 SGHKS, CDR2 YYEKEE (reference sequence). The CDR3 here is CASSLRGAPTDTQYF. The CDR3 DNA follows: TGTGCCAGCAGCTTGCGGGGGGCCCCAACAGATACGCAGTATTTT.

The rearrangement links TRBV29-1 to TRBJ2-1; 10 bases fit TRBD2. Germline V CDR1 and CDR2: SQVTM, ANQGSEA. V lost 0 bases, J lost 0 bases, and 5 bases stayed unmatched. The CDR3 has 17 amino acids. Here the CDR3 reads CSVEDLASGSSYNEQFF. In DNA, the CDR3 is TGCAGCGTTGAAGACCTTGCTAGCGGGAGCTCCTACAATGAGCAGTTCTTC.

This clone was seen a few times. This chain connects TRBV7-2 to TRBJ2-1; 11 nucleotides agree with TRBD2. The V gene's germline CDR1 is SGHTA and CDR2 FQGNSA. Losses at the gene ends were 1 base for V and 11 bases for J; bases not matched to a gene: 4. CDR3 length: 14 residues. DNA of the CDR3: TGTGCCAGCAGCTTAGAGAAGACTAGCGGGAAGCAGTTCTTC. Protein sequence: CASSLEKTSGKQFF.

J is TRBJ1-4 and V is TRBV2; no firm D call. The CDR3 is 15 amino acids. Germline values: CDR1 SNHLY, CDR2 FYNNEI. The V gene lost 8 bases and the J gene lost 0 bases, with 13 bases spanning the gap. The CDR3 here is CASALIQSTNEKLFF. In DNA, the CDR3 is TGTGCCAGCGCGCTGATCCAATCAACTAATGAAAAACTGTTTTTT.

The chain recombines TRBV27 with TRBJ2-2; TRBD2 might be the D (5 bases). Germline V CDR1 and CDR2: MNHEY, SMNVEV (reference sequence). V was trimmed by 5 bases and J by 0 bases, leaving 10 bases between them. This CDR3 has 15 residues. In DNA, the CDR3 is TGTGCCAGCAGTCTCCGGGGAACGAACACCGGGGAGCTGTTTTTT. Encoded protein: CASSLRGTNTGELFF.

The rearrangement joins TRBV7-9 to TRBJ2-5; the match to TRBD1 covers 10 bases. CDR3 length equals 16 residues. From germline, CDR1 is SEHNR and CDR2 FQNEAQ (reference sequence). Unmatched junction bases numbered 4, after V lost 2 bases and J lost 1 base. In DNA, the CDR3 is TGTGCCAGCAGCTTACTACGGACAGGGGGCCAAGAGACCCAGTACTTC. It codes for CASSLLRTGGQETQYF.